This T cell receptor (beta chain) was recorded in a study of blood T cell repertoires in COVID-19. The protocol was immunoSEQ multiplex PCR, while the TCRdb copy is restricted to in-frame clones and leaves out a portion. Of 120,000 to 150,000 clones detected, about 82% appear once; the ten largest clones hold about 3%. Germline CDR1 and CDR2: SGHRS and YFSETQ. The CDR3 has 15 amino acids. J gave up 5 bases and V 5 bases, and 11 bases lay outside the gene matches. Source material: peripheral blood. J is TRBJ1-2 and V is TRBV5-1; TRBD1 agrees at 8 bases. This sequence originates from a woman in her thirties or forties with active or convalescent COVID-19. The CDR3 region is CASRGGGQGGYGYTF. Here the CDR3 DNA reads TGCGCCAGCAGGGGAGGAGGACAGGGAGGATATGGCTACACCTTC.